The sequence of this T cell receptor (beta chain) was determined in a study of CD8+CD57+ T cells in acquired aplastic anemia. In the study overall: Isolated CD4+ and CD8+ cells, once sorted, yielded DNA averaging about 3.1 ug.

Flow cytometry had shown expanded CD8+CD57+ cells in the patients chosen for sequencing. Acquired aplastic anemia of severe grade affected all patients. The blood sampling took place in patients who had so far received no therapy. This clonotype has just a few counts. Using genomic DNA as the template, TCR beta VDJ and CDR3 profiling was carried out. One entry per CDR3 protein results from TCRdb running MiXCR on the reads. The top ten hold 10% to 15% of the sample, which has about 180,000 distinct CDR3 sequences, less than 50% seen once. The receptor was isolated from a human donor with aplastic anemia. The sample was sorted CD4+, CD8+, or CD8+CD57+ T cells (not recorded which) from PBMCs.

The CDR3: CASSEFQGSSGANVLTF. For the CDR3, the DNA is TGTGCCAGCAGTGAATTCCAGGGCTCCTCTGGGGCCAACGTCCTGACTTTC. The V call is TRBV25-1, the J call TRBJ2-6; the D gene is possibly TRBD1 (5 bases). Trimming shortened V by 1 base and J by 0 bases, and 10 bases separated the two germline ends. The CDR3 contains 17 residues. Looked up from germline, CDR1 is MGHDK and CDR2 is SYGVNS.